A single sample gave rise to the 18 T cell receptor beta chains below, sequenced in a study of T cell repertoires in cytomegalovirus infection. These receptors lack a known antigen. Via MiXCR, TCRdb re-called the reads, giving one row per CDR3 protein. The sample contains under 500,000 distinct CDR3 sequences, about 42% of which appear only once. The sample was cultured PBMCs, taken from culture after CMV antigen stimulation. All receptors come from a human donor in good health (CMV status not recorded). Some clones in this sample may be carry-over from other donors' samples.

This clonotype was observed a handful of times. The genes are TRBV5-1 and TRBJ2-1, with TRBD1 as a possible D gene (5 bases). V lost 2 bases and J lost 0, with 12 bases in between. The germline gives CDR1 SGHRS, CDR2 YFSETQ. This CDR3 spans 16 amino acids. CDR3: CASSFSGISSYNEQFF. CDR3 DNA sequence: TGCGCCAGCAGCTTTTCAGGGATAAGCTCCTACAATGAGCAGTTCTTC.

The chain combines TRBV6-1 with TRBJ1-6, with 8 positions matching TRBD1. The CDR3 runs to 16 residues. The V and J ends lost 3 bases and 4 bases, in that order; junction bases with no gene match: 5. Germline CDR1 and CDR2: MNHNS and SASEGT. CDR3 sequence: CASSETGAIYNSPLHF. The CDR3 DNA is TGTGCCAGCAGTGAGACAGGGGCCATATATAATTCACCCCTCCACTTT.

The sample holds one count of this clonotype. V is TRBV20-1 and J is TRBJ2-7; no clear D gene. In germline, CDR1 is DFQATT, CDR2 SNEGSKA (reference sequence). Between the trimmed V and J ends, which lost 6 bases and 4 bases, there was a span of 16 bases. The CDR3 is made up of 13 amino acids. The CDR3 DNA reads as TGCAGTGCACCCACCCTCGCTACGTACGAGCAGTACTTC. Translating gives CSAPTLATYEQYF.

This clonotype was detected a few times. V and J are TRBV7-9 and TRBJ2-7, with D perhaps TRBD1 or TRBD2 (5 bases each). Trimming took off 8 bases at V and 6 bases at J, with 17 bases between the two ends. CDR1 and CDR2 from the germline V gene are SEHNR and FQNEAQ (reference sequence). The CDR3 is 13 amino acids. The CDR3: CASAGGLLGEQYF. CDR3 coding DNA: TGTGCCAGCGCTGGGGGTCTGCTTGGCGAGCAGTACTTC.

The chain joins TRBV20-1 to TRBJ2-1; possibly TRBD2 for D (7 bases). The CDR3 is 16 amino acids. The V end lost 4 bases, the J end lost 3 bases, and 19 bases lay between the germline ends. Germline CDR1 DFQATT, CDR2 SNEGSKA (reference sequence). DNA of the CDR3: TGCAGTGCTACCCGGGGGGCGGGGGCGAACTACAATGAGCAGTTCTTC. It codes for CSATRGAGANYNEQFF.

This clonotype was found a few times. V and J are TRBV15 and TRBJ2-5, with D possibly TRBD2 on 6 matching bases. Trimming removed 8 bases from V and 6 bases from J, with 16 bases in between. CDR3 length: 13 amino acids. Per the germline V gene, CDR1 is LNHNV and CDR2 is YYDKDF (reference sequence). The CDR3 region has the DNA TGTGCCACCGCAGCGGTTAGCGGACAGACCCAGTACTTC. Its protein product is CATAAVSGQTQYF.

This clonotype was seen only a few times. CDR3 nucleotide sequence: TGTGCCAGCAGCTTGGGGGAAAAGGGTGTCTATGGCTACACCTTC. Its protein is CASSLGEKGVYGYTF. The chain joins TRBV5-6 to TRBJ1-2, with D unresolved. Trimming stripped 0 bases from V and 4 bases from J, with 13 bases between. Germline CDR1 SGHDT, CDR2 YYEEEE. The CDR3 has 15 amino acids.

CDR3 sequence (DNA): TGTGCCAGCAGCTTATCTAAACAGGAGGAAGAGACCCAGTACTTC. It specifies CASSLSKQEEETQYF. V is TRBV7-9 and J is TRBJ2-5; the D call may be TRBD1 or TRBD2 (5 bases each). The CDR3 contains 15 residues. Trimming shortened V by 2 bases and J by 3 bases, and 13 bases separated the two germline ends. Per germline, CDR1 SEHNR and CDR2 FQNEAQ (reference sequence).

This clonotype was detected ten times or more. The chain joins TRBV7-6 to TRBJ1-5; maybe TRBD1 (5 bases). The CDR3 covers 14 residues. From germline, CDR1 is SGHVS and CDR2 FNYEAQ. Trimming cost V 2 bases and J 4 bases, with 9 bases left between them. DNA for the CDR3: TGTGCCAGCAGCTTACTTCCAGGGAATCAGCCCCAGCATTTT. This codes for CASSLLPGNQPQHF.

The V gene is TRBV20-1, the J gene TRBJ2-3; D perhaps matches TRBD2 (5 bases). Trimming removed 6 bases from V and 3 bases from J, with 19 bases in between. Germline-derived CDR1 and CDR2 are DFQATT and SNEGSKA (reference sequence). The CDR3 is 15 amino acids. The DNA for the CDR3 is TGCAGTGCCAACCGCGGGCTAGTCGCGACAGATACGCAGTATTTT. As protein: CSANRGLVATDTQYF.

This rearrangement joins TRBV6-5 to TRBJ1-1, with TRBD1 identical over 8 bases. This CDR3 spans 16 amino acids. The trim removed 0 bases at V and 1 base at J, leaving 4 bases unmatched. CDR1 and CDR2 from the germline V gene are MNHEY and SVGAGI. CDR3 region: CASSYSLDRENTEAFF. The CDR3 DNA reads TGTGCCAGCAGTTACTCCTTGGACAGGGAGAACACTGAAGCTTTCTTT.

The table lists this clonotype with a few counts. This sequence joins TRBV7-8 and TRBJ2-1; TRBD2 aligns across 7 bases. The CDR3 extends over 16 amino acids. V dropped 5 bases and J dropped 3; count of bases not matched to a gene: 10. Germline V gene data show CDR1 as SGHVS and CDR2 as FQNEAQ. For the CDR3, the DNA is TGTGCCAGCAGCCTGGGGGGGAGGGCCTTCTACAATGAGCAGTTCTTC. Translated: CASSLGGRAFYNEQFF. Combining the CDR3 with reference TRBV7-8 and TRBJ2-1 gives the whole variable domain GAGVSQSPRYKVAKRGQDVALRCDPISGHVSLFWYQQALGQGPEFLTYFQNEAQLDKSGLPSDRFFAERPEGSVSTLKIQRTQQEDSAVYLCASSLGGRAFYNEQFFGPGTRLTVL.

The chain uses TRBV7-6 and TRBJ2-1, with no clear D. Germline CDR1 and CDR2: SGHVS and FNYEAQ. Trimming took 1 base from V and 6 from J, leaving 10 bases between them. This CDR3 region has 14 residues. In DNA form, the CDR3 reads TGTGCCAGCAGCTTAGGAGTAGGCCCCAATGAGCAGTTCTTC. This translates into CASSLGVGPNEQFF.

Ten or more counts support this clonotype. The chain employs TRBV7-2 and TRBJ2-7; perhaps D is TRBD1 or TRBD2 (5 bases each). The CDR3 length is 14 residues. The germline CDR1 and CDR2 sequences are SGHTA and FQGNSA. Deletions cut 1 base from V and 0 bases from J, with 7 bases between. The CDR3 region is CASSLEGSSYEQYF. The CDR3 nucleotides are TGTGCCAGCAGCTTAGAGGGGAGCTCCTACGAGCAGTACTTC.

The chain links TRBV12-3 or TRBV12-4 to TRBJ1-2; 7 bases agree with TRBD1. V lost 4 bases, J lost 4 bases, and 6 bases stayed unmatched. The CDR3 is 14 residues long. CDR3 residues: CASSSWDSFYGYTF. CDR3 DNA: TGTGCCAGCAGTTCTTGGGACAGCTTCTATGGCTACACCTTC.

This clonotype is a singleton in its sample. This sequence joins TRBV20-1 and TRBJ2-7; 8 bases match TRBD2. J was trimmed by 6 bases and V by 3 bases; bases with no gene match: 10. Germline CDR1 is DFQATT and CDR2 is SNEGSKA (reference sequence). The length of the CDR3 is 14 residues. The CDR3, as DNA: TGCAGTGCTAGGCAAACGGGAGGGCCTCGCGAGCAGTACTTC. Amino acid sequence: CSARQTGGPREQYF.

In this sample, this clonotype turned up once. The chain combines TRBV28 with TRBJ1-5; 8 bases map to TRBD1. The V and J ends lost 7 bases and 0 bases, in that order; junction bases with no gene match: 5. Per germline, CDR1 MDHEN and CDR2 SYDVKM. This CDR3 has 15 amino acids. Here the CDR3 reads CASNTGGYSNQPQHF. Written as DNA, the CDR3 is TGTGCCAGCAACACAGGGGGTTATAGCAATCAGCCCCAGCATTTT.

This clonotype has only a few counts. This chain connects TRBV7-2 to TRBJ1-6, with a tentative D call TRBD1 (5 bases). CDR1 and CDR2 (germline): SGHTA, FQGNSA. This CDR3 has 15 amino acids. V was clipped by 5 bases and J by 8 bases, with 16 bases between them. DNA of the CDR3: TGTGCCAGCAGCCTTCAACAGGTCCGGGATTCACCCCTCCACTTT. As protein: CASSLQQVRDSPLHF.